This TCR beta chain was captured in a study of blood T cells in healthy people across ages. The second PCR ran roughly 7 to 11 cycles with a sample-barcoded 5' primer and J-beta primers. Paired-end reads containing CDR3 totaled no fewer than 2.5 million for each sample. TCRdb redid the calling of the 5' RACE reads with MiXCR, one entry per CDR3 protein. This table has over a million distinct CDR3 sequences, approximately 40% appearing once. This clonotype was observed a handful of times. The CDR3 runs 17 residues. The junction had 10 bases not matched to a gene; V was cut back by 5 bases and J by 0 bases. CDR1 and CDR2 (germline): SEHNR, FQNEAQ (reference sequence).

Sequencing input: blood. The J gene is TRBJ1-5, the V gene TRBV7-9; 7 nucleotides agree with TRBD1. This TCR was recovered from a woman aged 18-30 years in good health. The CDR3 reads CASSPGGWGYSNQPQHF. Here the CDR3 DNA reads TGTGCCAGCAGCCCAGGGGGATGGGGGTATAGCAATCAGCCCCAGCATTTT.